This T cell receptor (beta chain) was profiled in a study of pediatric ulcerative colitis. The study's findings and limits: Compared with controls, ulcerative colitis showed greater blood-rectum clone sharing. Acute severe colitis showed lower rectal diversity from clonal expansions.

The CDR3 consists of 17 residues. The ends were cut back, 1 base at V and 5 bases at J, with 22 bases in the middle. Germline CDR1 reads SGDLS; CDR2 reads YYNGEE. As regards this clone: Its antigen is currently unknown.

The protocol was immunoSEQ multiplex PCR, while the TCRdb copy is restricted to in-frame clones and leaves out a portion. The sample lists around 68,000 clones, 70% to 85% occurring once. Sequenced sample: blood. This sequence joins TRBV9 and TRBJ2-7; a weak D match, TRBD1 (5 bases). This sequence was found in a boy aged 5-17 years with moderate ulcerative colitis. CDR3 residues: CASSVKKGLPLSDEQYF. CDR3 nucleotide sequence: TGTGCCAGCAGCGTAAAAAAGGGGTTGCCACTCAGCGACGAGCAGTACTTC.